A selection of T cell receptor beta chains follows, all from one sample in a study of cytotoxic CD8 clonotypes in ibrutinib-treated CLL. Using immunoSEQ multiplex PCR, the repertoire was profiled, and TCRdb retains in-frame clones only, with some absent. The sample lists about 200,000 clones, 60% to 80% occurring once. The sequenced sample was PBMCs, obtained after 12 months of ibrutinib treatment. These receptor sequences come from a human donor with chronic lymphocytic leukemia. CDR3s include the opening cysteine and the closing phenylalanine or tryptophan. The D gene is left open where the match is weak. Rows give clone size only sometimes, using once, few, many, or a class for an expanded clone.

NA	TRBV2	TRBJ2-5	NA	CASTGGLQETQYF	TGTGCCAGCACCGGGGGGCTCCAAGAGACCCAGTACTTC
NA	TRBV2	TRBJ2-2	once	CASRPGNTGELFF	TGTGCCAGCAGGCCGGGGAACACCGGGGAGCTGTTTTTT
NA	TRBV11-3	TRBJ2-7	NA	CASSLQGSSYEQYF	TGTGCCAGCAGCTTGCAGGGGAGCTCCTACGAGCAGTACTTC
NA	TRBV28	TRBJ1-1	NA	CASRRDNRAFF	TGTGCCAGCAGAAGGGACAATCGAGCTTTCTTT
TRBD2	TRBV28	TRBJ2-1	NA	CASSLEASGNSYNEQFF	TGTGCCAGCAGTTTGGAGGCTAGCGGGAACTCCTACAATGAGCAGTTCTTC
NA	TRBV10-3	TRBJ1-1	NA	CAISELSRAAFF	TGTGCCATCAGTGAGTTATCAAGAGCGGCTTTCTTT
NA	TRBV7-8	TRBJ2-7	NA	CASSLVEGGNEQYF	TGTGCCAGCAGCTTAGTAGAGGGGGGAAACGAGCAGTACTTC
NA	TRBV2	TRBJ1-5	few	CASSEGFAGRQPQHF	TGTGCCAGCAGTGAAGGGTTTGCAGGGCGGCAGCCCCAGCATTTT
NA	TRBV7-9	TRBJ2-7	NA	CASSSPGVGGAYEQYF	TGTGCCAGCAGCTCCCCGGGAGTGGGGGGCGCCTACGAGCAGTACTTC
TRBD1	TRBV5-8	TRBJ2-7	NA	CASGIGTGAAGSYEQYF	TGTGCCAGCGGGATCGGGACAGGGGCTGCGGGCTCCTACGAGCAGTACTTC
NA	TRBV19	TRBJ1-1	NA	CASSLSAGTEAFF	TGTGCCAGTAGTTTATCGGCTGGCACTGAAGCTTTCTTT
NA	TRBV6-5	TRBJ1-4	NA	CASSEGTTNEKLFF	TGTGCCAGCAGCGAGGGGACAACTAATGAAAAACTGTTTTTT
NA	TRBV19	TRBJ2-6	once	CASSIFVRVFAGANVLTF	TGTGCCAGTAGTATATTTGTCAGGGTTTTTGCTGGGGCCAACGTCCTGACTTTC
NA	TRBV6-6	TRBJ1-2	NA	CASSYQSQGHGYTF	TGTGCCAGCAGCTACCAATCACAGGGTCATGGCTACACCTTC
NA	TRBV6-1	TRBJ1-1	NA	CASSLIQGFGTEAFF	TGTGCCAGCAGTCTTATCCAGGGCTTCGGCACTGAAGCTTTCTTT